These 10 T cell receptor beta chains were all obtained from the same sample, sequenced in a study of blood T cell repertoires in COVID-19. The method was immunoSEQ multiplex PCR; TCRdb's version includes in-frame clones alone and lacks a portion of them. The sample shows about 340,000 clones, around 82% of them seen only once. Input material: peripheral blood. These receptors all come from a man aged 25-45 years with active or convalescent COVID-19.

This chain uses TRBV19 with TRBJ1-5; D gene uncertain. V gave up 6 bases and J gave up 0 bases, with 6 bases separating them. CDR3 length equals 13 residues. Germline CDR1 and CDR2: LNHDA and SQIVND (reference sequence). The CDR3 bases are TGTGCCAGTAGCCTGGCTAGCAATCAGCCCCAGCATTTT. It is translated as CASSLASNQPQHF.

The chain joins TRBV28 to TRBJ2-7, with D perhaps TRBD2 (6 bases). The V gene's germline CDR1 is MDHEN and CDR2 SYDVKM. The CDR3 runs to 15 residues. The V and J ends lost 6 bases and 2 bases respectively, with 17 bases between them. The CDR3 spells CASSSERVGAYEQYF. Written as DNA, the CDR3 is TGTGCCAGCAGCTCTGAGCGGGTAGGGGCCTACGAGCAGTACTTC.

V usage is TRBV6-5 and J usage is TRBJ1-6, with 9 nucleotides matching TRBD1. Germline loops: CDR1 MNHEY, CDR2 SVGAGI. This CDR3 has 14 amino acids. V gave up 10 bases and J gave up 8 bases; unmatched junction bases: 9. CDR3 DNA sequence: TGTGCCATCATCCGGGACAGGGAATATTCACCCCTCCACTTT. Translated: CAIIRDREYSPLHF.

Only one count was recorded for this clone. The rearrangement uses TRBV4-3 and TRBJ1-5; D might be TRBD1 (6 bases). Trimming took 0 bases from V and 0 from J, leaving 9 bases between them. CDR3 length: 16 residues. Germline CDR1 reads LGHNA; CDR2 reads YSLEER. This CDR3 reads CASSQDAGASNQPQHF. CDR3 coding DNA: TGCGCCAGCAGCCAAGATGCGGGGGCTAGCAATCAGCCCCAGCATTTT.

This clone was recorded a few times. The chain joins TRBV2 to TRBJ2-1, with TRBD1 as a possible D gene (5 bases). Trimming removed 4 bases from V and 8 bases from J, with 15 bases in between. This CDR3 has 14 amino acids. Germline CDR1 is SNHLY and CDR2 is FYNNEI. The CDR3 DNA follows: TGTGCCAGCAGTGTGGGGCGAGAGATGGATGAGCAGTTCTTC. It translates to CASSVGREMDEQFF.

The rearrangement uses TRBV4-1 and TRBJ1-4, with 9 bases lining up with TRBD1. Per the germline V gene, CDR1 is MGHRA and CDR2 is YSYEKL. This CDR3 is built from 16 residues. V lost 0 bases to trimming and J lost 8 bases; unmatched junction nucleotides: 7. CDR3 loop: CASSQDLGQGREKLFF. The CDR3 DNA follows: TGCGCCAGCAGCCAAGATTTGGGACAGGGACGGGAAAAACTGTTTTTT.

V and J are TRBV9 and TRBJ2-3; TRBD1 agrees at 7 bases. Germline V CDR1 and CDR2: SGDLS, YYNGEE. With V trimmed by 4 bases and J by 3 bases, 8 bases remained unmatched. CDR3 length: 15 amino acids. The CDR3 sequence is CASSPRGRLTDTQYF. DNA for the CDR3: TGTGCCAGCAGCCCAAGGGGGCGGTTGACAGATACGCAGTATTTT.

V usage is TRBV7-8 and J usage is TRBJ1-1; TRBD1 matches 8 bases. Germline loops: CDR1 SGHVS, CDR2 FQNEAQ. This CDR3 is 12 amino acids long. The V gene end was trimmed by 5 bases and the J gene end by 9 bases; junction bases not matched to a gene: 5. The CDR3: CASSQDRVKAFF. CDR3 sequence (DNA): TGTGCCAGCAGCCAGGACAGGGTGAAAGCTTTCTTT.

This clone was seen a handful of times. The V and J genes are TRBV14 and TRBJ1-1; D gene uncertain. CDR1 is SGHDN and CDR2 is FVKESK in the germline V gene. The V end was cut by 1 base, the J end by 11 bases, with 14 bases between. The CDR3 runs to 13 residues. The CDR3 nucleotides are TGTGCCAGCAGCCAAGTGTCCGGGAGTGTGGCTTTCTTT. Protein sequence: CASSQVSGSVAFF. The whole variable domain, remainder taken from reference TRBV14 and TRBJ1-1, is EAGVTQFPSHSVIEKGQTVTLRCDPISGHDNLYWYRRVMGKEIKFLLHFVKESKQDESGMPNNRFLAERTGGTYSTLKVQPAELEDSGVYFCASSQVSGSVAFFGQGTRLTVV.

V gene TRBV4-3 combines with J gene TRBJ1-2; weak D call: TRBD1 (6 bases). Trimming cost V 0 bases and J 4 bases, with 27 bases left between them. The CDR3 is made up of 20 amino acids. Germline V gene sequence: CDR1 LGHNA, CDR2 YSLEER. The CDR3 spells CASSQDAEGTSPLGFYGYTF. For the CDR3, the DNA is TGCGCCAGCAGCCAAGACGCTGAGGGGACATCTCCGCTAGGTTTCTATGGCTACACCTTC.